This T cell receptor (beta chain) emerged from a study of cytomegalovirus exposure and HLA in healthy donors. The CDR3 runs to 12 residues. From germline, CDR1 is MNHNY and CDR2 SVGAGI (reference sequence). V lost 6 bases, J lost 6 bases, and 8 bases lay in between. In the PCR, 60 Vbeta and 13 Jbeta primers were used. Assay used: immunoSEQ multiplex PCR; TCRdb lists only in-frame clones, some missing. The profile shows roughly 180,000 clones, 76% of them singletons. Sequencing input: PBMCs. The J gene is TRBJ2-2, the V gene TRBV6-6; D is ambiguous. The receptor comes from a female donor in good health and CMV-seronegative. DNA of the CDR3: TGTGCCAGCAGCTACACTGCCGGGGAGCTGTTTTTT. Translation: CASSYTAGELFF.